This record concerns one T cell receptor beta chain sequence. Its antigen is as yet unknown. The sample is drawn from a study of response to subunit inactivated influenza vaccine. Trimming removed 0 bases from V and 8 bases from J, with 11 bases in between. The germline gives CDR1 MGHRA, CDR2 YSYEKL. The length of the CDR3 is 14 residues. Findings and limits, study-wide: Authors suggested that a seasonal influenza vaccination recruits few new T cells each time.

MiXCR, applied by TCRdb to the RT-PCR reads, yields one record per CDR3 protein. The table includes fewer than 200,000 distinct CDR3 sequences, 7.5% to 10% detected once. The chain is built from TRBV4-1 and TRBJ2-1; either TRBD1 or TRBD2 may supply D (5 bases each). The TCR was taken from a man aged 45-65 years who received an inactivated influenza vaccine. The material sequenced was non-naive T cells sorted from PBMCs, taken on the day of vaccination. CDR3 protein: CASSQDGWGYEQFF. Written as DNA, the CDR3 is TGCGCCAGCAGCCAAGATGGTTGGGGGTATGAGCAGTTCTTC.